Listed here are 26 T cell receptor beta chains from one sample, sequenced in a study of OX40 agonist ivuxolimab in advanced cancers. This table comes from immunoSEQ multiplex PCR, and its TCRdb copy is limited to in-frame clones, with some not included. The sample carries roughly 48,000 clones, approximately 84% recorded once. Sequenced here: CD4+ or CD8+ T cells sorted from blood, sampled in a trial of the OX40 agonist ivuxolimab. Source of these receptors: an adult with an advanced solid tumor such as melanoma, head and neck, liver or kidney cancer.

This chain joins TRBV5-8 and TRBJ2-3, with no clear D. The CDR3 has 15 amino acids. V was shortened by 0 bases and J by 4 bases, with 12 bases between the two germline ends. Germline V CDR1 and CDR2: SGHTS, YDEGEE. The CDR3 coding sequence is TGTGCCAGCAGCTTGGGGCACAGCGCCCCAGATACGCAGTATTTT. Amino acid sequence: CASSLGHSAPDTQYF.

The chain carries TRBV29-1 and TRBJ1-2, with 7 bases lining up with TRBD1. Losses at the gene ends were 6 bases for V and 6 bases for J; bases not matched to a gene: 10. CDR3 length equals 13 residues. Germline lookup yields CDR1 SQVTM and CDR2 ANQGSEA. CDR3 coding DNA: TGCAGCGTGGCAGGGGGGCAAGGGAATGGCTACACCTTC. Encoded protein: CSVAGGQGNGYTF.

This clone came up a few times. The chain carries TRBV27 and TRBJ2-2; possibly TRBD2 for D (6 bases). The V gene lost 8 bases and the J gene lost 2 bases, with 12 bases spanning the gap. The CDR3 runs 14 residues. Germline CDR1 and CDR2: MNHEY and SMNVEV (reference sequence). CDR3 bases: TGTGCCAGCGCCGGGACTCTCAACACCGGGGAGCTGTTTTTT. Translation gives CASAGTLNTGELFF.

On this clone itself: Additional DNA sequences in this sample encode the identical CDR3. The rearrangement uses TRBV5-6 and TRBJ1-5; no firm D call. Trimming took off 0 bases at V and 2 bases at J, with 9 bases between the two ends. Germline V gene sequence: CDR1 SGHDT, CDR2 YYEEEE. The CDR3 spans 15 residues. CDR3 DNA: TGTGCCAGCAGCTTGGGTCCGGCTGGCAATCAGCCCCAGCATTTT. Translated: CASSLGPAGNQPQHF.

The genes are TRBV7-6 and TRBJ2-2; 7 bases line up with TRBD2. Germline loops: CDR1 SGHVS, CDR2 FNYEAQ. The V segment lost 1 base and the J segment 1 base; nucleotides outside the gene matches: 9. CDR3 length: 18 amino acids. DNA for the CDR3: TGTGCCAGCAGCTTAGAGTTTTCGGCGGGAGTGAACACCGGGGAGCTGTTTTTT. It translates to CASSLEFSAGVNTGELFF.

The V gene is TRBV6-5, the J gene TRBJ2-2; no reliable D call. Trimming cost V 0 bases and J 2 bases, with 7 bases left between them. The CDR3 runs 15 residues. The germline gives CDR1 MNHEY, CDR2 SVGAGI. In nucleotides, the CDR3 is TGTGCCAGCAGTTACTCGATAAGAAACACCGGGGAGCTGTTTTTT. Translated: CASSYSIRNTGELFF.

This rearrangement joins TRBV7-3 to TRBJ2-1; 8 bases map to TRBD2. Germline loops: CDR1 SGHTA, CDR2 FQGTGA. The CDR3 runs to 15 residues. V lost 4 bases, J lost 6 bases, and 8 bases stayed unmatched. The CDR3 sequence is CASSSGSGGINEQFF. In DNA form, the CDR3 reads TGTGCCAGCAGCTCAGGGAGCGGGGGCATCAATGAGCAGTTCTTC. The whole variable domain, filled in from reference TRBV7-3 and TRBJ2-1, reads GAGVSQTPSNKVTEKGKYVELRCDPISGHTALYWYRQSLGQGPEFLIYFQGTGAADDSGLPNDRFFAVRPEGSVSTLKIQRTERGDSAVYLCASSSGSGGINEQFFGPGTRLTVL.

The V and J genes are TRBV28 and TRBJ2-7; D might be TRBD1 or TRBD2, each matching 6 bases. Germline V CDR1 and CDR2: MDHEN, SYDVKM. V lost 5 bases and J 8 bases, leaving 16 bases between the germline ends. This CDR3 region has 13 residues. CDR3 sequence: CASSLRGRGQQYF. CDR3 nucleotide sequence: TGTGCCAGCAGTCTCCGGGGACGGGGGCAGCAGTACTTC.

The V gene is TRBV6-5, the J gene TRBJ2-1; D gene uncertain. The V gene lost 2 bases and the J gene lost 10 bases, with 15 bases spanning the gap. CDR3 length: 14 amino acids. Germline V gives CDR1 MNHEY, CDR2 SVGAGI. This chain's CDR3 is CASSYPGGLAEQFF. DNA of the CDR3: TGTGCCAGCAGTTACCCAGGTGGGCTCGCGGAGCAGTTCTTC.

This clone was seen a single time. The V gene is TRBV6-5, the J gene TRBJ2-5; TRBD1 or TRBD2 may be the D gene (7 bases each). V was cut by 2 bases and J by 5 bases, with 12 bases left in between. The CDR3 has 14 amino acids. Germline values: CDR1 MNHEY, CDR2 SVGAGI. CDR3 sequence: CASSYGRGRETQYF. The CDR3 DNA sequence: TGTGCCAGCAGTTACGGGAGGGGGCGGGAGACCCAGTACTTC.

The chain couples TRBV7-2 to TRBJ2-3; no definite D call. This CDR3 has 14 residues. Trimming stripped 1 base from V and 3 bases from J, with 8 bases between. From germline, CDR1 is SGHTA and CDR2 FQGNSA. CDR3 sequence: CASSLGLGTDTQYF. CDR3 bases: TGTGCCAGCAGCTTAGGGCTTGGGACAGATACGCAGTATTTT.

The CDR3 loop reads CASSRGTGSPETQYF. DNA of the CDR3: TGTGCCAGCAGCCGGGGGACAGGGAGTCCAGAGACCCAGTACTTC. The rearrangement uses TRBV11-1 and TRBJ2-5; 9 nucleotides align to TRBD1. The germline CDR1 and CDR2 sequences are SGHAT and FQDESV (reference sequence). The junction had 8 bases not matched to a gene; V was cut back by 5 bases and J by 4 bases. The CDR3 loop spans 15 amino acids.

This chain joins TRBV9 and TRBJ1-1, with a weak D call TRBD1 (5 bases). The CDR3 is 14 residues long. Germline V gene lookup returns CDR1 SGDLS and CDR2 YYNGEE. The V gene lost 4 bases and the J gene lost 1 base, with 11 bases spanning the gap. CDR3 nucleotide sequence: TGTGCCAGCAGCCCCAACACAGGGAACACTGAAGCTTTCTTT. The encoded protein is CASSPNTGNTEAFF.

This chain connects TRBV18 to TRBJ2-1; D remains ambiguous. The CDR3 has 13 amino acids. V dropped 5 bases and J dropped 10 bases, with 15 bases sitting between them. Per germline, CDR1 KGHSH and CDR2 LQKENI. This chain's CDR3 is CASSMGIPGEQFF. DNA for the CDR3: TGTGCCAGCTCAATGGGGATACCAGGCGAGCAGTTCTTC. Combining the CDR3 with reference TRBV18 and TRBJ2-1 gives the whole variable domain NAGVMQNPRHLVRRRGQEARLRCSPMKGHSHVYWYRQLPEEGLKFMVYLQKENIIDESGMPKERFSAEFPKEGPSILRIQQVVRGDSAAYFCASSMGIPGEQFFGPGTRLTVL.

CDR3 bases: TGTGCCTGGAAGGGGACTAGCTGGCCCGGGGAGCTGTTTTTT. As protein: CAWKGTSWPGELFF. The chain employs TRBV30 and TRBJ2-2; TRBD2 matches 9 bases. With 4 bases clipped from V and 6 bases from J, the junction kept 6 bases outside the gene matches. Germline V CDR1 and CDR2: GTSNPN, SVGIG (reference sequence). This CDR3 comprises 14 residues.

The chain couples TRBV4-1 to TRBJ1-1; D remains unclear. CDR1 and CDR2 from the germline V gene are MGHRA and YSYEKL. V lost 4 bases and J 5 bases, leaving 11 bases between the germline ends. The CDR3 sequence is 13 residues long. The CDR3 bases are TGCGCCAGCAGCCCTGTACAGAAGACTGAAGCTTTCTTT. Protein sequence: CASSPVQKTEAFF.

Here the CDR3 DNA reads TGCGCCAGCAGCTTGGCAGGGACAGAGACAGATACGCAGTATTTT. Protein sequence: CASSLAGTETDTQYF. The chain is built from TRBV5-1 and TRBJ2-3, with 7 nucleotides matching TRBD1. The junction had 4 bases not matched to a gene; V was cut back by 0 bases and J by 3 bases. CDR3 length: 15 amino acids. CDR1 and CDR2 (germline): SGHRS, YFSETQ.

The chain has TRBV9 and TRBJ1-2; 9 bases map to TRBD1. Trimming took 2 bases from V and 8 from J; bases not matched to a gene: 7. Germline CDR1 reads SGDLS; CDR2 reads YYNGEE. The CDR3 runs 14 residues. CDR3 coding DNA: TGTGCCAGCAGCGTGGGACAGGGAATAGGGGGCTACACCTTC. This encodes CASSVGQGIGGYTF. The full variable domain, completed using reference TRBV9 and TRBJ1-2, is DSGVTQTPKHLITATGQRVTLRCSPRSGDLSVYWYQQSLDQGLQFLIQYYNGEERAKGNILERFSAQQFPDLHSELNLSSLELGDSALYFCASSVGQGIGGYTFGSGTRLTVV.

This sequence joins TRBV2 and TRBJ2-2; D possibly corresponds to TRBD1 (6 bases). CDR3 size: 14 residues. V was shortened by 9 bases and J by 4 bases, with 15 bases between the two germline ends. CDR1 is SNHLY, CDR2 FYNNEI, per germline. CDR3 DNA: TGTGCCAGTACCTCTCAGGGGAGCACCGGGGAGCTGTTTTTT. Translated: CASTSQGSTGELFF. Supplemented by reference TRBV2 and TRBJ2-2, the full variable domain reads EPEVTQTPSHQVTQMGQEVILRCVPISNHLYFYWYRQILGQKVEFLVSFYNNEISEKSEIFDDQFSVERPDGSNFTLKIRSTKLEDSAMYFCASTSQGSTGELFFGEGSRLTVL.

V and J are TRBV5-4 and TRBJ2-1, with D uncertain. CDR3 size: 13 residues. V was shortened by 2 bases and J by 4 bases, with 7 bases between the two germline ends. Germline values: CDR1 SGHNT, CDR2 YYREEE (reference sequence). CDR3 sequence (DNA): TGTGCCAGCAGCTTTAGAACTTACAATGAGCAGTTCTTC. Translation: CASSFRTYNEQFF.

The chain recombines TRBV6-1 with TRBJ2-5, with D perhaps TRBD1 (5 bases). The V gene's germline CDR1 is MNHNS and CDR2 SASEGT. V was pared by 6 bases and J by 3 bases, with 5 bases between. The CDR3 runs 11 residues. The CDR3 protein is CASRGEETQYF. The CDR3 nucleotides read TGTGCCAGCAGAGGGGAAGAGACCCAGTACTTC.

The chain combines TRBV30 with TRBJ2-1; weak D call: TRBD2 (7 bases). Germline V gene lookup returns CDR1 GTSNPN and CDR2 SVGIG (reference sequence). V shed 3 bases and J shed 4 bases, with 10 bases lying between them. The CDR3 is 13 residues long. The CDR3 DNA sequence: TGTGCCTGGAGAGGGGGGGGATACAATGAGCAGTTCTTC. Encoded protein: CAWRGGGYNEQFF.

The rearrangement links TRBV15 to TRBJ2-7; no reliable D call. CDR3 size: 14 residues. CDR1 is LNHNV, CDR2 YYDKDF, per germline (reference sequence). Trimming stripped 2 bases from V and 2 bases from J, with 10 bases between. The CDR3 nucleotides read TGTGCCACCAGCAGATTGGATGGGACCTACGAGCAGTACTTC. Translated, it gives CATSRLDGTYEQYF.

As DNA, the CDR3 is TGTGCCAGCAGCTTAGGTAGACAGAGCTACGAGCAGTACTTC. This encodes CASSLGRQSYEQYF. The J gene is TRBJ2-7, the V gene TRBV7-2, with a tentative D call TRBD1 (5 bases). The CDR3 contains 14 residues. With 1 base removed from V and 3 bases from J, the gap between germline ends came to 10 bases. Germline V gene data show CDR1 as SGHTA and CDR2 as FQGNSA.

The rearrangement links TRBV7-6 to TRBJ2-6; TRBD2 aligns across 8 bases. Germline V CDR1 and CDR2: SGHVS, FNYEAQ. J lost 0 bases, V lost 1 base, and 5 bases had no gene match. The CDR3 spans 18 residues. CDR3 in DNA: TGTGCCAGCAGCTTAGGCCGGGGGGGCCGCTCTGGGGCCAACGTCCTGACTTTC. It yields the protein CASSLGRGGRSGANVLTF.

V gene TRBV10-3 combines with J gene TRBJ2-5, with D uncertain. Germline V gene lookup returns CDR1 ENHRY and CDR2 SYGVKD. The CDR3 length is 15 residues. Trimming took 3 bases from V and 1 from J, leaving 12 bases between them. CDR3 in DNA: TGTGCCATCAGTGATAAGGGCGGATCCCAAGAGACCCAGTACTTC. Its translation: CAISDKGGSQETQYF.